This TCR beta chain appears in the sequencing data of a study of T cell responses to AZD1222 COVID-19 vaccine. Clones were read by immunoSEQ multiplex PCR, and TCRdb kept only the in-frame ones, dropping some. This table holds 100,000 or so clones, roughly 84% found once. CDR3 length: 12 amino acids. Germline trimming cut 5 bases from V and 8 bases from J; bases unmatched to any gene: 4. Germline CDR1 is MDHEN and CDR2 is SYDVKM. This clonotype was obtained from an adult who received the AZD1222 COVID-19 vaccine. This chain joins TRBV28 and TRBJ1-2, with TRBD1 matching over 8 bases. The specimen was peripheral blood, collected 28 days after the second AZD1222 dose. The CDR3 reads CASSGTGLGYTF. The CDR3 nucleotides are TGTGCCAGCAGTGGGACAGGTTTGGGCTACACCTTC.